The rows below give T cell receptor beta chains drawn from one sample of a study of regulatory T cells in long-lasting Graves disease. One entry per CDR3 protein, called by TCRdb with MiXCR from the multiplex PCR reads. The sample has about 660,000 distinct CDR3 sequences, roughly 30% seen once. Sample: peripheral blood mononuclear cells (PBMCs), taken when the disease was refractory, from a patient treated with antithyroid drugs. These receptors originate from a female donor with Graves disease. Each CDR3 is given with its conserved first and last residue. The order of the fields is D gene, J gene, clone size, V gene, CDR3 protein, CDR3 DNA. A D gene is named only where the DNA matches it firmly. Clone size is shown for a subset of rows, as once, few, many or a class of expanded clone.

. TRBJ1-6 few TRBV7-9 CASSAPSVGNSPLHF TGTGCCAGCAGCGCCCCGTCCGTGGGGAATTCACCCCTCCACTTT
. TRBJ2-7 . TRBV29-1 CSVLEGATYEQYF TGCAGCGTTCTGGAGGGGGCCACCTACGAGCAGTACTTC
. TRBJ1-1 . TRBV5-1 CASSLEVPGSIMNTEAFF TGCGCCAGCAGCTTGGAAGTTCCAGGGTCTATTATGAACACTGAAGCTTTCTTT
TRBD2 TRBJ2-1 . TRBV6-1 CASSDMREAMVNEQFF TGTGCCAGCAGTGATATGCGGGAGGCCATGGTGAATGAGCAGTTCTTC
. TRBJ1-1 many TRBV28 CASSLRINTEAFF TGTGCCAGCAGTCTAAGAATTAACACTGAAGCTTTCTTT
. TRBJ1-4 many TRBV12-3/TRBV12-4 CASSLRQAEVFNEKLFF TGTGCCAGCAGTCTACGACAGGCCGAGGTGTTTAATGAAAAACTGTTTTTT
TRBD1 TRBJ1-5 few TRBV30 CAWSVRGRRPQHF TGTGCCTGGAGTGTCAGGGGGCGTCGGCCCCAGCATTTT
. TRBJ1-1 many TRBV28 CASTGLTPSREAFF TGTGCCAGCACCGGACTGACGCCCAGCCGGGAAGCTTTCTTT
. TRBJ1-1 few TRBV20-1 CSARVYYGLNTEAFF TGCAGTGCTAGAGTATATTACGGATTGAACACTGAAGCTTTCTTT
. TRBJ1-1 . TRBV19 CARTGNTEAFF TGTGCCAGGACAGGCAACACTGAAGCTTTCTTT
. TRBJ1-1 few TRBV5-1 CASRLEALNTEAFF TGCGCCAGCCGGTTGGAGGCACTGAACACTGAAGCTTTCTTT
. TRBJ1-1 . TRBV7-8 CASSLDGARLSEAFF TGTGCCAGCAGCTTAGACGGGGCGAGGCTGAGTGAAGCTTTCTTT
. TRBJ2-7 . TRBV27 CASSHQSRSSYEQYF TGTGCCAGCAGCCATCAGTCGAGGAGCTCCTACGAGCAGTACTTC
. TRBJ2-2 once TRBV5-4 CASSLAGTSNTGELFF TGTGCCAGCAGCTTGGCCGGGACAAGCAACACCGGGGAGCTGTTTTTT
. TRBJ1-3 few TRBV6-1 CASSEALPGRRADTSGNTIYF TGTGCCAGCAGTGAAGCGCTTCCAGGGCGGCGCGCCGATACCTCTGGAAACACCATATATTTT
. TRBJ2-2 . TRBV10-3 CAISESQGATNTGELFF TGTGCCATCAGTGAGTCGCAGGGAGCGACGAACACCGGGGAGCTGTTTTTT
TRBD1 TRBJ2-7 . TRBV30 CAWSVGTGFYEQYF TGTGCCTGGAGTGTAGGGACAGGGTTCTACGAGCAGTACTTC